One sample yielded the 8 T cell receptor beta chains listed below, sequenced in a study of CD8+ T cells in alopecia areata. Extraction of RNA preceded its reverse transcription into cDNA, which served as the sequencing template. TCRdb's table, derived via immunoSEQ multiplex PCR, lists solely in-frame clones and lacks some. The data contain hundreds of thousands of clones, 30% to 40% of them singletons. As for treatment: oral pan-JAK inhibitor, 5-10 mg twice daily. The input for sequencing was CD4+ T cells sorted from blood, taken between weeks 30 and 35, from a patient treated with tofacitinib. The origin of the receptors is a human donor with alopecia areata.

This chain uses TRBV5-6 with TRBJ1-5; a possible D gene is TRBD1 (5 bases). The CDR3 contains 16 residues. Germline loops: CDR1 SGHDT, CDR2 YYEEEE. V lost 4 bases and J lost 0, with 14 bases in between. CDR3 in DNA: TGTGCCAGCAGCGTCCAGGGAGGTAGTAGCAATCAGCCCCAGCATTTT. Its translation: CASSVQGGSSNQPQHF.

This clone showed up just a few times. This chain links TRBV11-2 with TRBJ2-7; 8 positions agree with TRBD1. The CDR3 is made up of 13 amino acids. Germline V lookup: CDR1 SGHAT, CDR2 FQNNGV. Trimming took 5 bases from V and 7 from J; bases not matched to a gene: 7. The CDR3 protein is CASSPDRGWEQYF. CDR3 bases: TGTGCCAGCAGCCCAGACAGGGGTTGGGAGCAGTACTTC.

This clone was observed once. The chain combines TRBV30 with TRBJ1-6, with 8 nucleotides matching TRBD1. After removal of 0 bases from V and 7 bases from J, the junction contained 5 bases not matched to a gene. This CDR3 comprises 15 residues. Germline V gene lookup returns CDR1 GTSNPN and CDR2 SVGIG (reference sequence). This CDR3 is CAWSVLTGENSPLHF. For the CDR3, the DNA is TGTGCCTGGAGTGTATTGACAGGGGAGAATTCACCCCTCCACTTT. Looking up the rest from reference TRBV30 and TRBJ1-6 gives the full variable domain: SQTIHQWPATLVQPVGSPLSLECTVEGTSNPNLYWYRQAAGRGLQLLFYSVGIGQISSEVPQNLSASRPQDRQFILSSKKLLLSDSGFYLCAWSVLTGENSPLHFGNGTRLTVT.

The J gene is TRBJ2-7, the V gene TRBV5-1, with 10 bases that match TRBD2. After removal of 4 bases from V and 4 bases from J, the junction contained 11 bases not matched to a gene. CDR1 is SGHRS, CDR2 YFSETQ, per germline. The CDR3 loop spans 16 amino acids. The CDR3, as DNA: TGCGCCAGCAGCCCCACCGGGACTAGCGTGTTGTACGAGCAGTACTTC. Translated: CASSPTGTSVLYEQYF.

This clone has just a few counts. The chain is built from TRBV4-1 and TRBJ1-2, with D uncertain. Germline CDR1 and CDR2: MGHRA and YSYEKL. Trimming left V 4 bases short and J 0 bases short, with 18 bases between. The CDR3 is made up of 17 amino acids. CDR3 loop: CASSPLYRTSANYGYTF. Here the CDR3 DNA reads TGCGCCAGCAGCCCCCTCTACCGGACGTCGGCTAACTATGGCTACACCTTC.

This clone was observed a handful of times. This chain uses TRBV29-1 with TRBJ1-1; TRBD1 aligns across 8 bases. The germline gives CDR1 SQVTM, CDR2 ANQGSEA. CDR3 size: 13 residues. V was pared by 8 bases and J by 10 bases, with 15 bases of the junction left unmatched. The chain's CDR3 is CSFEEGQGRRAFF. CDR3 DNA: TGCAGCTTCGAGGAAGGACAGGGTAGGCGAGCTTTCTTT.

The sample holds a few counts of this clone. The chain uses TRBV7-9 and TRBJ2-7; D not certain. The V gene's germline CDR1 is SEHNR and CDR2 FQNEAQ (reference sequence). Trimming left V 1 base short and J 0 bases short, with 10 bases between. This CDR3 is built from 15 residues. CDR3 in DNA: TGTGCCAGCAGCTTAGGGGTCCACTCCTCCTACGAGCAGTACTTC. Protein product: CASSLGVHSSYEQYF.

This clone was picked up a small number of times. The rearrangement joins TRBV29-1 to TRBJ2-7; 13 bases align to TRBD2. There are 15 residues in the CDR3. V lost 4 bases to trimming and J lost 6 bases; unmatched junction nucleotides: 9. The V gene's germline CDR1 is SQVTM and CDR2 ANQGSEA. Here the CDR3 DNA reads TGCAGCGTTGCCCTAGGACTAGCGGGAGATGGCGAGCAGTACTTC. Its translation: CSVALGLAGDGEQYF.